This TCR beta chain was identified during a study of shared clonotypes between healthy human individuals. Turning to the study itself: Each donor's CD4 naive and CD4 memory cells filled three plates apiece, CD8 naive two, and CD8 memory one.

Germline CDR1 reads KGHSH; CDR2 reads LQKENI. V was clipped by 3 bases and J by 4 bases, with 12 bases between them. CDR3 size: 14 residues. Method: immunoSEQ multiplex PCR; TCRdb's copy keeps in-frame clones and lacks some. The data show 300,000 to 400,000 clones, around 67% seen once. The sequencing sample was made of memory CD4+ T cells sorted from blood. Sample subset: CD45RA-negative fraction. The J gene is TRBJ1-2, the V gene TRBV18; D not resolved. This receptor was taken from a man younger than 45 in good health. The CDR3 here is CASSPASEPYGYTF. CDR3 DNA sequence: TGTGCCAGCTCACCCGCATCAGAGCCCTATGGCTACACCTTC.